What follows are 20 T cell receptor beta chains derived from one specimen sequenced in a study of blood T cell repertoires in COVID-19. Assay used: immunoSEQ multiplex PCR; TCRdb lists only in-frame clones, some missing. The profile shows about 200,000 clones, roughly nine tenths of them singletons. Input material: peripheral blood. These receptors were taken from a man in his fifties or sixties with COVID-19, enrolled during active disease.

The chain employs TRBV15 and TRBJ1-6; D is possibly TRBD1 (5 bases). Germline loops: CDR1 LNHNV, CDR2 YYDKDF (reference sequence). This CDR3 is 16 amino acids long. Between the trimmed V and J ends, which lost 5 bases and 3 bases, there was a span of 14 bases. The DNA of the CDR3 is TGTGCCACCAGCGCTAGGGGCGGTTACTATAATTCACCCCTCCACTTT. This codes for CATSARGGYYNSPLHF. Full variable domain (missing parts from reference TRBV15 and TRBJ1-6): DAMVIQNPRYQVTQFGKPVTLSCSQTLNHNVMYWYQQKSSQAPKLLFHYYDKDFNNEADTPDNFQSRRPNTSFCFLDIRSPGLGDTAMYLCATSARGGYYNSPLHFGNGTRLTVT.

V usage is TRBV15 and J usage is TRBJ2-2, with D tentatively TRBD1 (5 bases). CDR3 size: 15 residues. V lost 0 bases to trimming and J lost 8 bases, with 13 bases between them. Germline CDR1 is LNHNV and CDR2 is YYDKDF (reference sequence). The chain's CDR3 is CATSRDQGVAGELFF. In DNA form, the CDR3 reads TGTGCCACCAGCAGAGATCAGGGTGTCGCTGGGGAGCTGTTTTTT.

The chain combines TRBV18 with TRBJ2-1; 8 bases align to TRBD2. CDR3 size: 17 residues. V was clipped by 0 bases and J by 5 bases; unmatched bases: 9. The V gene's germline CDR1 is KGHSH and CDR2 LQKENI. For the CDR3, the DNA is TGTGCCAGCTCACCACCTCGGGAGGGCCGGGCCCACAATGAGCAGTTCTTC. The encoded protein is CASSPPREGRAHNEQFF.

The CDR3 here is CASSFDRGQGIQYF. The CDR3 region has the DNA TGTGCCAGCAGCTTTGACAGGGGGCAGGGCATTCAGTACTTC. The genes are TRBV5-6 and TRBJ2-4; 10 bases match TRBD1. After removal of 2 bases from V and 9 bases from J, the junction contained 5 bases not matched to a gene. The germline CDR1 and CDR2 sequences are SGHDT and YYEEEE. The CDR3 is 14 amino acids. Filled out from reference TRBV5-6 and TRBJ2-4, the complete variable domain reads DAGVTQSPTHLIKTRGQQVTLRCSPKSGHDTVSWYQQALGQGPQFIFQYYEEEERQRGNFPDRFSGHQFPNYSSELNVNALLLGDSALYLCASSFDRGQGIQYFGAGTRLSVL.

This clone showed up just once. J is TRBJ1-6 and V is TRBV7-9, with D perhaps matching TRBD1 (5 bases). The CDR3 is 16 residues long. With 4 bases removed from V and 5 bases from J, the gap between germline ends came to 15 bases. Germline V gene sequence: CDR1 SEHNR, CDR2 FQNEAQ (reference sequence). The CDR3 loop reads CASSSDSPGDNSPLHF. As DNA, the CDR3 is TGTGCCAGCAGCTCCGACAGTCCCGGAGATAATTCACCCCTCCACTTT.

Note on this clone: Other DNA sequences of this sample code for an identical CDR3. This chain joins TRBV19 and TRBJ1-6, with D unresolved. CDR3 size: 14 residues. V was cut by 1 base and J by 5 bases, with 6 bases left in between. The germline V gene encodes CDR1 LNHDA and CDR2 SQIVND (reference sequence). Here the CDR3 reads CASSIGQNNSPLHF. The CDR3 DNA reads as TGTGCCAGTAGTATAGGACAAAATAATTCACCCCTCCACTTT. Full variable domain (missing parts from reference TRBV19 and TRBJ1-6): DGGITQSPKYLFRKEGQNVTLSCEQNLNHDAMYWYRQDPGQGLRLIYYSQIVNDFQKGDIAEGYSVSREKKESFPLTVTSAQKNPTAFYLCASSIGQNNSPLHFGNGTRLTVT.

The chain recombines TRBV5-1 with TRBJ2-1; TRBD2 agrees at 9 bases. The J segment lost 6 bases and the V segment lost 9 bases, leaving 10 bases of the junction unmatched. Germline CDR1 is SGHRS and CDR2 is YFSETQ. The CDR3 extends over 14 amino acids. In DNA, the CDR3 is TGCGCCACCCGGGCGTGGCGGGAGGGCAATGAGCAGTTCTTC. It specifies CATRAWREGNEQFF.

This chain connects TRBV27 to TRBJ2-1; 9 bases agree with TRBD2. The length of the CDR3 is 16 residues. CDR1 MNHEY and CDR2 SMNVEV come from the germline V gene (reference sequence). The V segment lost 6 bases and the J segment 0 bases; nucleotides outside the gene matches: 6. The CDR3 spells CASRLAGDSSYNEQFF. The CDR3, as DNA: TGTGCCAGCAGACTAGCGGGTGATAGCTCCTACAATGAGCAGTTCTTC.

Only one count was recorded for this clone. The chain links TRBV7-2 to TRBJ1-5; D is perhaps TRBD1 (5 bases). Per germline, CDR1 SGHTA and CDR2 FQGNSA. Trimming removed 5 bases from V and 5 bases from J, with 10 bases in between. The CDR3 covers 13 residues. The CDR3 region is CASSLQDDQPQHF. The CDR3 DNA follows: TGTGCCAGCAGCCTACAGGATGATCAGCCCCAGCATTTT.

This chain uses TRBV7-2 with TRBJ2-4, with 7 nucleotides matching TRBD1. V was clipped by 0 bases and J by 0 bases; unmatched bases: 5. The germline gives CDR1 SGHTA, CDR2 FQGNSA. The CDR3 loop spans 17 amino acids. CDR3 amino acids: CASSLAGGQLAKNIQYF. CDR3 DNA sequence: TGTGCCAGCAGCTTAGCTGGGGGACAGCTAGCCAAAAACATTCAGTACTTC. The complete variable domain, with remaining parts taken from reference TRBV7-2 and TRBJ2-4, reads GAGVSQSPSNKVTEKGKDVELRCDPISGHTALYWYRQSLGQGLEFLIYFQGNSAPDKSGLPSDRFSAERTGGSVSTLTIQRTQQEDSAVYLCASSLAGGQLAKNIQYFGAGTRLSVL.

This chain joins TRBV11-2 and TRBJ1-6, with D perhaps matching TRBD1 (6 bases). There are 15 residues in the CDR3. V lost 1 base, J lost 6 bases, and 10 bases lay in between. Germline-derived CDR1 and CDR2 are SGHAT and FQNNGV. Here the CDR3 DNA reads TGTGCCAGCAGCTTAGTGGGGGCCCTTAATTCACCCCTCCACTTT. Translation: CASSLVGALNSPLHF.

This chain joins TRBV7-9 and TRBJ1-2, with D perhaps matching TRBD1 (6 bases). The CDR3 is 14 residues long. The germline V and J ends were trimmed by 1 base and 8 bases, with 14 bases remaining between them. Germline lookup yields CDR1 SEHNR and CDR2 FQNEAQ (reference sequence). CDR3 in amino acids: CASSLEAAGEGYTF. CDR3 nucleotide sequence: TGTGCCAGCAGCTTAGAGGCGGCAGGGGAAGGCTACACCTTC. Filled out from reference TRBV7-9 and TRBJ1-2, the complete variable domain reads DTGVSQNPRHKITKRGQNVTFRCDPISEHNRLYWYRQTLGQGPEFLTYFQNEAQLEKSRLLSDRFSAERPKGSFSTLEIQRTEQGDSAMYLCASSLEAAGEGYTFGSGTRLTVV.

The V call is TRBV30, the J call TRBJ2-5; TRBD1 is a possible D gene (5 bases). The germline V and J ends were trimmed by 0 bases and 5 bases, with 10 bases remaining between them. This CDR3 region has 13 residues. Looked up from germline, CDR1 is GTSNPN and CDR2 is SVGIG (reference sequence). CDR3 nucleotides: TGTGCCTGGAGTGTTCAGGGAAGCGAGACCCAGTACTTC. This sequence encodes CAWSVQGSETQYF.

With regard to this clone: One junction end does not reproduce the germline sequence, and a read error may be involved. The rearrangement uses TRBV28 and TRBJ1-2; D ambiguous. The CDR3 consists of 12 residues. The germline V gene encodes CDR1 MDHEN and CDR2 SYDVKM. In DNA form, the CDR3 reads TGTGCCACCAGTTCGGCAGGCTATGGCTACACCTTC. Translation: CATSSAGYGYTF.

V is TRBV6-1 and J is TRBJ2-6, with 8 bases fitting TRBD1. V lost 2 bases to trimming and J lost 2 bases; unmatched junction nucleotides: 2. This CDR3 region has 16 residues. CDR1 MNHNS and CDR2 SASEGT come from the germline V gene. Here the CDR3 reads CASSELQGAGANVLTF. CDR3 coding DNA: TGTGCCAGCAGTGAATTACAGGGGGCTGGGGCCAACGTCCTGACTTTC.

The rearrangement uses TRBV3-1 (or the pseudogene TRBV3-2) and TRBJ2-7; TRBD2 aligns across 7 bases. Unmatched junction bases numbered 1, after V lost 1 base and J lost 4 bases. CDR1 LGHDT and CDR2 YNNKEL come from the germline V gene (reference sequence). The CDR3 loop spans 13 amino acids. CDR3 in DNA: TGTGCCAGCAGCCAAGCCGGGAGGTACGAGCAGTACTTC. Its protein is CASSQAGRYEQYF.

The chain has TRBV4-1 and TRBJ1-2; no clear D gene. The length of the CDR3 is 13 residues. With 0 bases removed from V and 8 bases from J, the gap between germline ends came to 10 bases. CDR1 and CDR2 from the germline V gene are MGHRA and YSYEKL. The CDR3, as DNA: TGCGCCAGCAGCCAAGAATCCTCAGGCGGCTACACCTTC. Translated: CASSQESSGGYTF.

V usage is TRBV10-1 and J usage is TRBJ2-7; 8 bases fit TRBD1. The V and J ends lost 8 bases and 0 bases, in that order; junction bases with no gene match: 12. CDR1 and CDR2 from the germline V gene are WNHNN and SYGVQD (reference sequence). The CDR3 covers 16 residues. This chain's CDR3 is CASPKGNRGSSYEQYF. Here the CDR3 DNA reads TGCGCCAGCCCCAAGGGCAACAGGGGGAGCTCCTACGAGCAGTACTTC.

This chain joins TRBV12-3 or TRBV12-4 and TRBJ2-7; the D gene is possibly TRBD2 (6 bases). The ends were cut back, 5 bases at V and 9 bases at J, with 17 bases in the middle. This CDR3 contains 13 residues. The CDR3 DNA is TGTGCCAGCAGTCGGACTATCTTAATGGGGCAGTACTTC. Translation gives CASSRTILMGQYF.

The J gene is TRBJ1-6, the V gene TRBV6-5, with 7 bases matching TRBD1. The CDR3 has 14 amino acids. In germline, CDR1 is MNHEY, CDR2 SVGAGI. V dropped 6 bases and J dropped 5; count of bases not matched to a gene: 4. The chain's CDR3 is CASRTGTDNSPLHF. The CDR3 DNA reads as TGTGCCAGCAGAACCGGGACAGATAATTCACCCCTCCACTTT.